A single sample is the source of the 30 T cell receptor beta chains below, sequenced in a study of blood T cell repertoires in COVID-19. Profiled with immunoSEQ multiplex PCR; TCRdb holds only in-frame clones, not every one. The sample records about 99,000 clones, around 88% being singletons. Source material: peripheral blood. The receptors come from a human donor in a cohort sampled during active COVID-19.

The chain couples TRBV7-9 to TRBJ2-3; no firm D call. CDR1 is SEHNR and CDR2 is FQNEAQ in the germline V gene (reference sequence). This CDR3 is 14 amino acids long. Trimming took off 1 base at V and 0 bases at J, with 5 bases between the two ends. DNA for the CDR3: TGTGCCAGCAGCTTAGGGGCCAGCACAGATACGCAGTATTTT. Amino acids: CASSLGASTDTQYF.

The CDR3 loop reads CAWNPFTDTQYF. DNA for the CDR3: TGTGCCTGGAATCCGTTCACAGATACGCAGTATTTT. The J gene is TRBJ2-3, the V gene TRBV30; D is unresolved. Germline values: CDR1 GTSNPN, CDR2 SVGIG (reference sequence). The CDR3 loop spans 12 amino acids. V shed 4 bases and J shed 2 bases, with 7 bases lying between them.

The chain couples TRBV5-5 to TRBJ2-2; D might be TRBD1 (6 bases). The V and J ends lost 0 bases and 4 bases respectively, with 10 bases between them. This CDR3 is 15 amino acids long. CDR1 and CDR2 (germline): SGHKS, YYEKEE (reference sequence). The CDR3 here is CASSLGQVFTGELFF. CDR3 coding DNA: TGTGCCAGCAGCTTGGGACAGGTTTTCACCGGGGAGCTGTTTTTT.

This chain uses TRBV5-1 with TRBJ2-3; possibly TRBD2 for D (5 bases). From germline, CDR1 is SGHRS and CDR2 YFSETQ. Deletions cut 0 bases from V and 2 bases from J, with 19 bases between. The CDR3 extends over 18 amino acids. CDR3 loop: CASSLAGRTEGPTDTQYF. The CDR3 DNA sequence: TGCGCCAGCAGCTTGGCAGGTCGCACCGAGGGCCCCACAGATACGCAGTATTTT.

V gene TRBV7-2 combines with J gene TRBJ2-1; 10 nucleotides line up with TRBD1. Germline loops: CDR1 SGHTA, CDR2 FQGNSA. This CDR3 has 16 residues. V shed 5 bases, J shed 6 bases, and the junction held 10 bases outside the gene matches. The CDR3: CASSETGQGSFNEQFF. The CDR3, as DNA: TGTGCCAGCAGCGAAACGGGACAGGGGAGTTTCAATGAGCAGTTCTTC.

The rearrangement uses TRBV30 and TRBJ1-1; 11 positions agree with TRBD1. This CDR3 contains 17 residues. Germline V gene data show CDR1 as GTSNPN and CDR2 as SVGIG (reference sequence). Trimming at V came to 4 bases and at J to 1 base, leaving 11 bases not matched to a gene. This CDR3 reads CAWTSGTGGSGNTEAFF. In nucleotides, the CDR3 is TGTGCCTGGACCAGCGGGACAGGGGGATCGGGGAACACTGAAGCTTTCTTT.

The genes are TRBV30 and TRBJ1-1; perhaps TRBD1 as D (5 bases). The CDR3 is made up of 13 amino acids. Germline V lookup: CDR1 GTSNPN, CDR2 SVGIG (reference sequence). Trimming cost V 0 bases and J 4 bases, with 9 bases left between them. DNA of the CDR3: TGTGCCTGGAGTGTTTATGGGGCCACTGAAGCTTTCTTT. It codes for CAWSVYGATEAFF. The full variable domain, its missing parts supplied by reference TRBV30 and TRBJ1-1, is SQTIHQWPATLVQPVGSPLSLECTVEGTSNPNLYWYRQAAGRGLQLLFYSVGIGQISSEVPQNLSASRPQDRQFILSSKKLLLSDSGFYLCAWSVYGATEAFFGQGTRLTVV.

The CDR3 region is CASSLGGGINSPLHF. Written as DNA, the CDR3 is TGTGCCAGCAGTTTAGGCGGAGGGATTAATTCACCCCTCCACTTT. The chain has TRBV27 and TRBJ1-6; D is unclear. V was clipped by 2 bases and J by 6 bases, with 11 bases between them. This CDR3 has 15 residues. The V gene's germline CDR1 is MNHEY and CDR2 SMNVEV (reference sequence).

V usage is TRBV6-6 and J usage is TRBJ1-5; tentatively, D is TRBD1 (5 bases). V shed 2 bases and J shed 1 base, with 9 bases lying between them. The germline V gene encodes CDR1 MNHNY and CDR2 SVGAGI (reference sequence). CDR3 length equals 15 residues. This CDR3 is CASSYARASNQPQHF. In DNA, the CDR3 is TGTGCCAGCAGTTACGCCAGGGCCAGCAATCAGCCCCAGCATTTT.

The chain carries TRBV10-3 and TRBJ1-1; the D gene is possibly TRBD1 (5 bases). Trimming removed 6 bases from V and 4 bases from J, with 12 bases in between. The germline V gene encodes CDR1 ENHRY and CDR2 SYGVKD. The length of the CDR3 is 13 residues. CDR3 loop: CAIRHEGVTEAFF. CDR3 bases: TGTGCCATCAGGCACGAAGGGGTCACTGAAGCTTTCTTT.

The CDR3 spells CASSLRGDRGEQYF. In DNA form, the CDR3 reads TGTGCCAGCAGCCTCCGGGGGGACAGGGGCGAGCAGTACTTC. The chain employs TRBV11-3 and TRBJ2-7; TRBD1 matches at 10 bases. The CDR3 loop spans 14 amino acids. Trimming removed 5 bases from V and 6 bases from J; junction bases left unmatched: 7. Germline loops: CDR1 SGHNT, CDR2 YENEEA.

The CDR3 bases are TGTGCCGGCCAAACCGGGACAGCCACCGGGGAGCTGTTTTTT. As protein: CAGQTGTATGELFF. The chain links TRBV2 to TRBJ2-2, with 7 bases fitting TRBD1. With 11 bases clipped from V and 4 bases from J, the junction kept 10 bases outside the gene matches. This CDR3 has 14 residues. Germline CDR1 reads SNHLY; CDR2 reads FYNNEI.

The rearrangement joins TRBV25-1 to TRBJ2-1, with D tentatively TRBD2 (5 bases). Trimming took off 6 bases at V and 0 bases at J, with 15 bases between the two ends. Germline values: CDR1 MGHDK, CDR2 SYGVNS. The CDR3 is 16 residues long. This CDR3 reads CASSRMEASSYNEQFF. In DNA, the CDR3 is TGTGCCAGCAGCCGAATGGAGGCCAGCTCCTACAATGAGCAGTTCTTC.

The chain carries TRBV9 and TRBJ2-2; unclear D gene. The CDR3 has 13 residues. The germline V gene encodes CDR1 SGDLS and CDR2 YYNGEE. Trimming took off 0 bases at V and 4 bases at J, with 4 bases between the two ends. CDR3 nucleotide sequence: TGTGCCAGCAGCGTAGGGGCCACCGGGGAGCTGTTTTTT. The encoded protein is CASSVGATGELFF.

The chain joins TRBV24-1 to TRBJ1-2, with D perhaps TRBD1 (5 bases). The ends were cut back, 4 bases at V and 8 bases at J, with 16 bases in the middle. CDR3 length: 14 amino acids. CDR1 is KGHDR and CDR2 is SFDVKD in the germline V gene. CDR3 in amino acids: CATSDPPEQEGYTF. The CDR3, as DNA: TGTGCCACCAGTGACCCCCCGGAACAGGAGGGCTACACCTTC.

This chain uses TRBV7-2 with TRBJ1-1; TRBD1 agrees at 7 bases. This CDR3 has 14 amino acids. V dropped 2 bases and J dropped 4; count of bases not matched to a gene: 4. Germline lookup yields CDR1 SGHTA and CDR2 FQGNSA. The CDR3 DNA is TGTGCCAGCAGCTTAAACAGGGGAGTCACTGAAGCTTTCTTT. This sequence encodes CASSLNRGVTEAFF.

The CDR3 loop is CASSQGTSGRAETQYF. In nucleotides, the CDR3 is TGTGCCAGCAGCCAAGGGACTAGCGGGAGGGCGGAGACCCAGTACTTC. V usage is TRBV4-2 and J usage is TRBJ2-5; 15 bases are a match to TRBD2. V was clipped by 1 base and J by 5 bases; unmatched bases: 2. There are 16 residues in the CDR3. Germline CDR1 is LGHNA and CDR2 is YNFKEQ.

The chain carries TRBV29-1 and TRBJ2-7; TRBD1 is a possible D gene (5 bases). Trimming pared 3 bases from V and 0 bases from J, leaving 12 bases between. There are 14 residues in the CDR3. The germline CDR1 and CDR2 sequences are SQVTM and ANQGSEA. CDR3 nucleotides: TGCAGCGTTGAGGGGCCTAGGAGCTCCTACGAGCAGTACTTC. This sequence encodes CSVEGPRSSYEQYF.

The chain carries TRBV2 and TRBJ2-3, with D perhaps TRBD2 (6 bases). The germline V gene encodes CDR1 SNHLY and CDR2 FYNNEI. V was cut by 1 base and J by 2 bases, with 10 bases left in between. CDR3 length: 15 residues. The CDR3 DNA sequence: TGTGCCAGCAGTGAAGGGAGGGGCCCCACAGATACGCAGTATTTT. It yields the protein CASSEGRGPTDTQYF.

This clone appeared many times. J is TRBJ2-7 and V is TRBV19, with 12 bases fitting TRBD2. The CDR3 contains 13 residues. Germline loops: CDR1 LNHDA, CDR2 SQIVND (reference sequence). The junction had 3 bases not matched to a gene; V was cut back by 8 bases and J by 4 bases. In DNA, the CDR3 is TGTGCCAGTCAACTAGCGGGAGGATACGAGCAGTACTTC. It codes for CASQLAGGYEQYF.

The chain combines TRBV2 with TRBJ2-7; D is possibly TRBD1 (5 bases). The CDR3 has 12 amino acids. V was cut by 6 bases and J by 3 bases, with 9 bases left in between. Germline values: CDR1 SNHLY, CDR2 FYNNEI. The CDR3 spells CASRPDSYEQYF. The CDR3 DNA is TGTGCCAGCAGGCCCGACAGCTACGAGCAGTACTTC.

The chain links TRBV28 to TRBJ1-2, with D possibly TRBD1 on 5 matching bases. The CDR3 is 13 residues long. Germline CDR1 is MDHEN and CDR2 is SYDVKM. V was shortened by 2 bases and J by 4 bases, with 8 bases between the two germline ends. For the CDR3, the DNA is TGTGCCAGCAGTTTAAAGGGGTTCTATGGCTACACCTTC. This encodes CASSLKGFYGYTF.

The chain carries TRBV24-1 and TRBJ2-1; TRBD2 matches 13 bases. J lost 6 bases, V lost 4 bases, and 8 bases had no gene match. The CDR3 has 17 amino acids. Per germline, CDR1 KGHDR and CDR2 SFDVKD. This CDR3 is CATSDSLAGGPFNEQFF. The CDR3 DNA is TGTGCCACCAGTGACTCACTAGCGGGAGGGCCATTCAATGAGCAGTTCTTC.

This clone was seen once. The chain joins TRBV29-1 to TRBJ2-3, with 12 bases lining up with TRBD1. The CDR3 contains 15 residues. The trim removed 6 bases at V and 2 bases at J, leaving 6 bases unmatched. Per the germline V gene, CDR1 is SQVTM and CDR2 is ANQGSEA. The chain's CDR3 is CSVAGTGGPTDTQYF. CDR3 DNA: TGCAGCGTAGCCGGGACAGGGGGCCCCACAGATACGCAGTATTTT.

CDR3 loop: CASLLAQGARTEAFF. The DNA of the CDR3 is TGTGCCAGCCTTCTTGCACAGGGGGCTCGGACTGAAGCTTTCTTT. This chain joins TRBV28 and TRBJ1-1; 9 bases agree with TRBD1. Losses at the gene ends were 8 bases for V and 5 bases for J; bases not matched to a gene: 12. Germline V CDR1 and CDR2: MDHEN, SYDVKM. The CDR3 spans 15 residues.

The chain employs TRBV2 and TRBJ2-7, with a tentative D call TRBD1 (6 bases). Deletions cut 10 bases from V and 3 bases from J, with 10 bases between. Germline lookup yields CDR1 SNHLY and CDR2 FYNNEI. The CDR3 length is 11 residues. The CDR3 reads CATARGYEQYF. Here the CDR3 DNA reads TGTGCCACCGCCAGGGGCTACGAGCAGTACTTC.

The chain employs TRBV7-3 and TRBJ2-7, with 10 nucleotides matching TRBD1. There are 16 residues in the CDR3. Per germline, CDR1 SGHTA and CDR2 FQGTGA. V trimming: 5 bases; J trimming: 7 bases; junction bases outside the gene matches: 14. CDR3 residues: CASSPHAWTGGYEQYF. CDR3 sequence (DNA): TGTGCCAGCAGCCCCCACGCCTGGACAGGGGGTTATGAGCAGTACTTC.

The chain combines TRBV6-2 or TRBV6-3 with TRBJ2-7, with 11 bases that match TRBD1. Germline CDR1 is MNHEY and CDR2 is SVGEGT. CDR3 length equals 17 residues. J was trimmed by 5 bases and V by 7 bases; bases with no gene match: 16. CDR3 DNA sequence: TGTGCCAGCACCCCATCCCGGACAGGGGGCTTGGTCGACGAGCAGTACTTC. Protein product: CASTPSRTGGLVDEQYF.

The chain recombines TRBV19 with TRBJ1-3; TRBD1 matches at 7 bases. The CDR3 totals 15 residues. Germline trimming cut 5 bases from V and 4 bases from J; bases unmatched to any gene: 8. Germline loops: CDR1 LNHDA, CDR2 SQIVND (reference sequence). This CDR3 reads CASSLEQGFGNTIYF. The CDR3 nucleotides read TGTGCCAGTAGTCTCGAACAGGGGTTCGGAAACACCATATATTTT.

The gene calls are TRBV19 and TRBJ2-3; weak D call: TRBD2 (6 bases). CDR3 length: 16 amino acids. Germline V gene sequence: CDR1 LNHDA, CDR2 SQIVND (reference sequence). With 5 bases removed from V and 6 bases from J, the gap between germline ends came to 21 bases. The CDR3: CASSDNQGGSPDTQYF. The CDR3 DNA follows: TGTGCCAGTAGTGACAATCAGGGAGGCAGCCCCGATACGCAGTATTTT.